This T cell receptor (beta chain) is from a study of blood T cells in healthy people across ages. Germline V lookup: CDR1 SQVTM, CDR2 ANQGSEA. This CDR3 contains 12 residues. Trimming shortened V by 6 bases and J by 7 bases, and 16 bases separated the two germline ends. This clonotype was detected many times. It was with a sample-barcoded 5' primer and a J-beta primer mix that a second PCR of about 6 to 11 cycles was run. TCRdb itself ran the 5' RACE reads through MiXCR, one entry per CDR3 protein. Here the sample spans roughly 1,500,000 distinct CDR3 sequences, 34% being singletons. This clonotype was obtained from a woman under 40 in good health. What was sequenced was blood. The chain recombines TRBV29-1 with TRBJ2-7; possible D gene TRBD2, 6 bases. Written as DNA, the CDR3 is TGCAGCGTAGGGGAGGAGAAGAGGGAGCAGTACTTC. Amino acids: CSVGEEKREQYF.